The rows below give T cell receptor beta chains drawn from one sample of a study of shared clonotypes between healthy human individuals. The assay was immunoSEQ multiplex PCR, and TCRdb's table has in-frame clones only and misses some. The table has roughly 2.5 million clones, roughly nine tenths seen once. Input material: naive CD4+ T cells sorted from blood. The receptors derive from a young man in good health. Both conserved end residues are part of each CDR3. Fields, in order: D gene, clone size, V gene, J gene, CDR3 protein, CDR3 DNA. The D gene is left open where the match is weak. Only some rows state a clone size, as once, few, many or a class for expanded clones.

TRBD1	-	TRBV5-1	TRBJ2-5	CASSSGQSRETQYF	TGCGCCAGCAGCTCGGGACAGTCCCGAGAGACCCAGTACTTC
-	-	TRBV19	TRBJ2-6	CASSSVWSSGANVLTF	TGTGCCAGTAGTTCAGTGTGGAGCTCTGGGGCCAACGTCCTGACTTTC
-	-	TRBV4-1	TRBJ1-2	CASSPRTLEGYTF	TGCGCCAGCAGCCCCCGGACCTTGGAAGGCTACACCTTC
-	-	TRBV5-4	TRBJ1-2	CASSLGGALYGYTF	TGTGCCAGCAGCTTGGGTGGGGCCCTCTATGGCTACACCTTC
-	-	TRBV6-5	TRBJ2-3	CASRPDRNTDTQYF	TGTGCCAGCAGACCAGACAGAAACACAGATACGCAGTATTTT
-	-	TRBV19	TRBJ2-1	CASSIEAYNEQFF	TGTGCCAGTAGTATAGAGGCTTACAATGAGCAGTTCTTC
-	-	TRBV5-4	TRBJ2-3	CASSFREGADTQYF	TGTGCCAGCAGCTTTCGGGAAGGGGCAGATACGCAGTATTTT
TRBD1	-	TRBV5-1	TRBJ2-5	CASSFTGAPLETQYF	TGCGCCAGCAGCTTTACAGGGGCACCTCTGGAGACCCAGTACTTC
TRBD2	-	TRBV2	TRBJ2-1	CASSPGGSYNEQFF	TGTGCCAGCAGTCCTGGCGGGAGCTACAATGAGCAGTTCTTC
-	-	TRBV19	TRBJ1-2	CASSISGNYGYTF	TGTGCCAGTAGTATTTCGGGGAACTATGGCTACACCTTC
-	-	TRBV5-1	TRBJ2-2	CASSFGGPNTGELFF	TGCGCCAGCAGCTTTGGCGGTCCGAACACCGGGGAGCTGTTTTTT
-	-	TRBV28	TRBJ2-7	CASSGSSVGPYEQYF	TGTGCCAGTAGCGGATCTAGCGTAGGACCCTACGAGCAGTACTTC
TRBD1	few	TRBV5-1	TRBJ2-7	CASSLGTGAYEQYF	TGCGCCAGCAGCTTGGGGACAGGGGCCTACGAGCAGTACTTC
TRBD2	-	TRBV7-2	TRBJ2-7	CASSLALGGAYEQYF	TGTGCCAGCAGCTTAGCGCTCGGGGGGGCCTACGAGCAGTACTTC
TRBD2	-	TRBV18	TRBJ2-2	CASSPLAGVDTGELFF	TGTGCCAGCTCACCCTTAGCGGGAGTCGACACCGGGGAGCTGTTTTTT
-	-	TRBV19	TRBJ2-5	CASSTSFSQETQYF	TGTGCCAGTAGTACATCGTTTAGTCAAGAGACCCAGTACTTC